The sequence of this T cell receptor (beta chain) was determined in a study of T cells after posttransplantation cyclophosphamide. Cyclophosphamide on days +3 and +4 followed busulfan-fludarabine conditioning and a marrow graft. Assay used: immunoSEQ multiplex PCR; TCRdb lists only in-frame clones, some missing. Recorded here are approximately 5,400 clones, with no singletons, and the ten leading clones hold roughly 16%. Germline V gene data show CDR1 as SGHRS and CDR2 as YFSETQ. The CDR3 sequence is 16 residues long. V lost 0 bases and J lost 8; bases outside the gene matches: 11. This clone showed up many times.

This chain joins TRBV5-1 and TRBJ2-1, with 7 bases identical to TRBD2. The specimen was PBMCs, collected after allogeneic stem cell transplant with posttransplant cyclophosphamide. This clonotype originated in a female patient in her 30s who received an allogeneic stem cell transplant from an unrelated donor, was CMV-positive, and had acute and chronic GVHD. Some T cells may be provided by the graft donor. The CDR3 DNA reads TGCGCCAGCAGCTTGGTGGCTAGCGGAGTAGGGGATGAGCAGTTCTTC. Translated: CASSLVASGVGDEQFF.